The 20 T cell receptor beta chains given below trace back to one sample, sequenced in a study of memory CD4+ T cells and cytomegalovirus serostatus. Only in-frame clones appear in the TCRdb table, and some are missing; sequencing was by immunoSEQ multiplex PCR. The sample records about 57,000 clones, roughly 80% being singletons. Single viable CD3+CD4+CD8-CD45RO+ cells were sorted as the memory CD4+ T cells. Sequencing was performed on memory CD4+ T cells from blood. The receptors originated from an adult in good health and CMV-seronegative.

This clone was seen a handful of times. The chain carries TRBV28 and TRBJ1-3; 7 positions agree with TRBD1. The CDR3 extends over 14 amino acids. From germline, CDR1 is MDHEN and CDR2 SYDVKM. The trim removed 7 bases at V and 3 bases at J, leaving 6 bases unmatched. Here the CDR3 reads CASKSAGGGNTIYF. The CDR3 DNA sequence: TGTGCCAGCAAATCAGCAGGGGGTGGAAACACCATATATTTT.

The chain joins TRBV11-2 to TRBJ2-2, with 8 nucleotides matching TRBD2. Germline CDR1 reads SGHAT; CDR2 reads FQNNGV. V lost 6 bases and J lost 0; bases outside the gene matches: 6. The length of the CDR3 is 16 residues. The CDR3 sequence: CASRRGGVANTGELFF. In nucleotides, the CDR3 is TGTGCCAGCAGACGGGGGGGTGTAGCGAACACCGGGGAGCTGTTTTTT.

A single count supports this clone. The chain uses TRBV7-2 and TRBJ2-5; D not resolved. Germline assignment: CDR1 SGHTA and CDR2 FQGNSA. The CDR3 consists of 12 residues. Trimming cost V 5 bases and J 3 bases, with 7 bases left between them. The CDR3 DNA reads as TGTGCCAGCAGCCGGACCAAAGAGACCCAGTACTTC. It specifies CASSRTKETQYF.

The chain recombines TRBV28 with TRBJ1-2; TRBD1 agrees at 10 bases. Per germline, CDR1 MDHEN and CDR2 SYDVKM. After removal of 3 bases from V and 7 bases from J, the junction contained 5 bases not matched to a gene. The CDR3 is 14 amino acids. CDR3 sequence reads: CASSLTGGSGGYTF. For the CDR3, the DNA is TGTGCCAGCAGTTTGACAGGGGGCAGTGGTGGCTACACCTTC.

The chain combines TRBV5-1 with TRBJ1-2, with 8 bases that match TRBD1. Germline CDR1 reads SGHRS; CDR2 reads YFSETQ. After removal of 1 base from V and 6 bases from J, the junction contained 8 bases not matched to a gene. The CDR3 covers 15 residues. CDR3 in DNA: TGCGCCAGCAGCTTGAATACCGGGACAGGACATGGCTACACCTTC. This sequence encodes CASSLNTGTGHGYTF.

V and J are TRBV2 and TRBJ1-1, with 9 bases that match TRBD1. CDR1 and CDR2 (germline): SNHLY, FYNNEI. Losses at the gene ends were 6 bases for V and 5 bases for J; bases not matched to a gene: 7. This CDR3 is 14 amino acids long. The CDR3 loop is CASRDRGRVTEAFF. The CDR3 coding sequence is TGTGCCAGCAGGGACAGGGGCAGGGTTACTGAAGCTTTCTTT.

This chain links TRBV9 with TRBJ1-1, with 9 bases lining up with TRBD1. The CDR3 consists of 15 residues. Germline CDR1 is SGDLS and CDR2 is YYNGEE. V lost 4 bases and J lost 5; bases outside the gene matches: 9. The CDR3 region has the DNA TGTGCCAGCAGCAGAACAGGGGGCGCGGGAACTGAAGCTTTCTTT. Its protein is CASSRTGGAGTEAFF.

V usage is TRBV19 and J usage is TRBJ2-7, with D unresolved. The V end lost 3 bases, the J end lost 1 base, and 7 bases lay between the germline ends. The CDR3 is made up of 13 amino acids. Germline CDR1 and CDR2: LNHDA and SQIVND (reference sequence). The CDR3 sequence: CASSIGSSYEQYF. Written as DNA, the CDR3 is TGTGCCAGTAGTATTGGTTCTTCCTACGAGCAGTACTTC. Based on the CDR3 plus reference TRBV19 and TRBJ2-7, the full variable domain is DGGITQSPKYLFRKEGQNVTLSCEQNLNHDAMYWYRQDPGQGLRLIYYSQIVNDFQKGDIAEGYSVSREKKESFPLTVTSAQKNPTAFYLCASSIGSSYEQYFGPGTRLTVT.

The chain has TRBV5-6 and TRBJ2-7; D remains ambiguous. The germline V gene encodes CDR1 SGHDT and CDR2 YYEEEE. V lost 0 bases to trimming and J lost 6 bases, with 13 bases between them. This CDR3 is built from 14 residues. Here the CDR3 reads CASSLVHLAAEQYF. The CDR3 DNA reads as TGTGCCAGCAGCTTGGTGCACTTGGCCGCCGAGCAGTACTTC. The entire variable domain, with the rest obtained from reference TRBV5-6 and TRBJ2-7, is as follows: DAGVTQSPTHLIKTRGQQVTLRCSPKSGHDTVSWYQQALGQGPQFIFQYYEEEERQRGNFPDRFSGHQFPNYSSELNVNALLLGDSALYLCASSLVHLAAEQYFGPGTRLTVT.

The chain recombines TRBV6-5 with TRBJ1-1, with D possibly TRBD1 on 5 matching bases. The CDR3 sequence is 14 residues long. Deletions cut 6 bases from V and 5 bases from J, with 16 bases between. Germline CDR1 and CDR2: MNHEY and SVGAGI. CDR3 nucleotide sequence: TGTGCCAGCAGAAAAACAGGTTTAAGGACTGAAGCTTTCTTT. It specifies CASRKTGLRTEAFF.

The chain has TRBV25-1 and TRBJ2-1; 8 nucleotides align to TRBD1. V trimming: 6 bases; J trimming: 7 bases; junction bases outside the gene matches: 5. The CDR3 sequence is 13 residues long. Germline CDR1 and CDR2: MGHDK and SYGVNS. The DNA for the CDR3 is TGTGCCAGCAGAGGACAGGGACAAAATGAGCAGTTCTTC. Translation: CASRGQGQNEQFF.

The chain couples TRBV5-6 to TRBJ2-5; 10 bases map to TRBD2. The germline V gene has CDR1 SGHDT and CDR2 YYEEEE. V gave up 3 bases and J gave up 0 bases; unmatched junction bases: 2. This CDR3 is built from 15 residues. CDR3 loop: CASSSLAGDQETQYF. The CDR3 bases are TGTGCCAGCAGCTCCCTAGCGGGGGACCAAGAGACCCAGTACTTC.

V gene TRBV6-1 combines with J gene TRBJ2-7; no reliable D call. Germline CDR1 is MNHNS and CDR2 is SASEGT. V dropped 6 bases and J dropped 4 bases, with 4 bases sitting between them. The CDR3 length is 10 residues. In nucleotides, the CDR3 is TGTGCCAGCAGGGATTACGAGCAGTACTTC. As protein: CASRDYEQYF.

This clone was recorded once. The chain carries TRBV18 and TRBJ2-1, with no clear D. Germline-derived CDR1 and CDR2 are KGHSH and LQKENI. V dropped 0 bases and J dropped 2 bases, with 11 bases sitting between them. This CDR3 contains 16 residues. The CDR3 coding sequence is TGTGCCAGCTCACCACCAGGAACTATCGCCTACAATGAGCAGTTCTTC. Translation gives CASSPPGTIAYNEQFF.

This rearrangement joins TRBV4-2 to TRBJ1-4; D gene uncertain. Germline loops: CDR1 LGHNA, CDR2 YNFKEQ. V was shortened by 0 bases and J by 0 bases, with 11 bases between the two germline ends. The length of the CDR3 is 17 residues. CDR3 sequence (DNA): TGTGCCAGCAGCCAAGATCGCACCCCCCCAACTAATGAAAAACTGTTTTTT. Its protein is CASSQDRTPPTNEKLFF.

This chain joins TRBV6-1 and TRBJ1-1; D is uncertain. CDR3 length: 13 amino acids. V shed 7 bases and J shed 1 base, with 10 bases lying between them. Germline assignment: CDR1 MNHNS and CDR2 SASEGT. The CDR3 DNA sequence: TGTGCCAGCACAAACAGTAAGAACACTGAAGCTTTCTTT. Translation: CASTNSKNTEAFF.

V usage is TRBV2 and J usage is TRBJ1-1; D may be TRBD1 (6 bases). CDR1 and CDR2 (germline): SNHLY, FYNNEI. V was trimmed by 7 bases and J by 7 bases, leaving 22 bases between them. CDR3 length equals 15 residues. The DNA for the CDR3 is TGTGCCAGCATCCCCGGCGGGGTGGGGGCGGTTGAAGCTTTCTTT. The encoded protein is CASIPGGVGAVEAFF.

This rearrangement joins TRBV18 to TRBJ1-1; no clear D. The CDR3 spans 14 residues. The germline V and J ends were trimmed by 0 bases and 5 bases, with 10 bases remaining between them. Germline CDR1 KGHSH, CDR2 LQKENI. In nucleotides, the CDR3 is TGTGCCAGCTCACCACCGTCGTCTGGGACTGAAGCTTTCTTT. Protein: CASSPPSSGTEAFF.

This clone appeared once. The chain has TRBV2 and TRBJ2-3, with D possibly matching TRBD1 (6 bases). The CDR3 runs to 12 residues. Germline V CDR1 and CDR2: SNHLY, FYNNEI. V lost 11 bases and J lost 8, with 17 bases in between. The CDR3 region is CAGINRGGTQYF. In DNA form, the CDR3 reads TGTGCCGGGATAAATAGAGGGGGTACGCAGTATTTT. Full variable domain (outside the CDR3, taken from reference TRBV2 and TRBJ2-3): EPEVTQTPSHQVTQMGQEVILRCVPISNHLYFYWYRQILGQKVEFLVSFYNNEISEKSEIFDDQFSVERPDGSNFTLKIRSTKLEDSAMYFCAGINRGGTQYFGPGTRLTVL.

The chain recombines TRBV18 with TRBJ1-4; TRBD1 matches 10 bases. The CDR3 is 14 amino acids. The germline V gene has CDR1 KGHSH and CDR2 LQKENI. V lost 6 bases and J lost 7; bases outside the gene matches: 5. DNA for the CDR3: TGTGCCAGCTCGCCGACAGGGGGCTTTGAAAAACTGTTTTTT. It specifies CASSPTGGFEKLFF.